This T cell receptor beta chain came from a study of blood T cell repertoires in COVID-19. One Seattle source followed patients from active infection through their disease course. V was pared by 4 bases and J by 7 bases, with 9 bases of the junction left unmatched. This CDR3 is built from 15 residues. Germline CDR1 LNHDA, CDR2 SQIVND (reference sequence). Sequenced by immunoSEQ multiplex PCR; TCRdb stores in-frame clones only, minus some. The data show about 270,000 clones, with roughly 84% seen just once and about 1.5% held by the top ten. The receptor comes from a human donor with COVID-19, enrolled during active disease. The donor label of this sample is uncertain. V gene TRBV19 combines with J gene TRBJ1-4, with 7 bases fitting TRBD1. Sequencing input: peripheral blood. CDR3 in amino acids: CASSSSRGRAEKLFF. The CDR3 bases are TGTGCCAGTAGTAGCAGTAGGGGGCGCGCTGAAAAACTGTTTTTT. The full variable domain, with the rest looked up from reference TRBV19 and TRBJ1-4, is DGGITQSPKYLFRKEGQNVTLSCEQNLNHDAMYWYRQDPGQGLRLIYYSQIVNDFQKGDIAEGYSVSREKKESFPLTVTSAQKNPTAFYLCASSSSRGRAEKLFFGSGTQLSVL.